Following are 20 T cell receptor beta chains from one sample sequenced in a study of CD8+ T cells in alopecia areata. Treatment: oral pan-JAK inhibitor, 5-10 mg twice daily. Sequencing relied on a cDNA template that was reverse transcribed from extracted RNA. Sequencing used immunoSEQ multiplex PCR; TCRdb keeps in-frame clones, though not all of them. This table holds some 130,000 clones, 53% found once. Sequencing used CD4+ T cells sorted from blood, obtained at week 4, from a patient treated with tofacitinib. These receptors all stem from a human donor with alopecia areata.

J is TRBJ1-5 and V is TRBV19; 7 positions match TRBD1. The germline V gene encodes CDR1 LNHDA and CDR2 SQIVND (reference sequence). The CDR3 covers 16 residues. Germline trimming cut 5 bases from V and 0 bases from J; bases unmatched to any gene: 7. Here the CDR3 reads CASSPWTGDSNQPQHF. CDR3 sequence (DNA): TGTGCCAGTAGTCCTTGGACAGGCGATAGCAATCAGCCCCAGCATTTT. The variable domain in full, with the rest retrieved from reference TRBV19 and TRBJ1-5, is DGGITQSPKYLFRKEGQNVTLSCEQNLNHDAMYWYRQDPGQGLRLIYYSQIVNDFQKGDIAEGYSVSREKKESFPLTVTSAQKNPTAFYLCASSPWTGDSNQPQHFGDGTRLSIL.

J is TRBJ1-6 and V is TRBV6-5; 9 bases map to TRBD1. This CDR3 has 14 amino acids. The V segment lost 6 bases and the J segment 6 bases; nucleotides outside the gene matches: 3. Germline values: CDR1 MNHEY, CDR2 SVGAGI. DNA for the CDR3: TGTGCCAGCAGCGACAGGGGGGGTAATTCACCCCTCCACTTT. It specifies CASSDRGGNSPLHF.

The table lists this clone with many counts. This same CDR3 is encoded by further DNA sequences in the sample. As DNA, the CDR3 is TGTGCCTGGAGTGGGACAGGTGAAGCTTTCTTT. This codes for CAWSGTGEAFF. The J gene is TRBJ1-1, the V gene TRBV30, with 7 bases matching TRBD1. Germline CDR1 is GTSNPN and CDR2 is SVGIG (reference sequence). The trim removed 1 base at V and 7 bases at J, leaving 0 bases unmatched. The CDR3 sequence is 11 residues long.

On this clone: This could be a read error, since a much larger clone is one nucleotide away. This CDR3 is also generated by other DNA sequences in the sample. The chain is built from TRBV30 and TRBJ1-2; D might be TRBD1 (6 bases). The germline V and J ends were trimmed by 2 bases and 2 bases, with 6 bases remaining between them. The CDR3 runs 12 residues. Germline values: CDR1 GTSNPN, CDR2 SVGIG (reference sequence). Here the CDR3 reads CAWSTGNYGYTF. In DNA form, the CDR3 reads TGTGCCTGGAGTACAGGGAACTATGGCTACACCTTC.

In nucleotides, the CDR3 is TGCAGCGTTCTTCGAGGGTACAATGAGCAGTTCTTC. Translated, it gives CSVLRGYNEQFF. The chain employs TRBV29-1 and TRBJ2-1; tentative D call: TRBD2 (5 bases). This CDR3 has 12 amino acids. Germline CDR1 is SQVTM and CDR2 is ANQGSEA. V was clipped by 5 bases and J by 4 bases, with 9 bases between them.

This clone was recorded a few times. In nucleotides, the CDR3 is TGCAGCGGCGGACAGGACGGTGATGGCTACACCTTC. This codes for CSGGQDGDGYTF. The V and J genes are TRBV29-1 and TRBJ1-2, with TRBD1 matching over 7 bases. The junction had 8 bases not matched to a gene; V was cut back by 7 bases and J by 6 bases. This CDR3 contains 12 residues. Looked up from germline, CDR1 is SQVTM and CDR2 is ANQGSEA.

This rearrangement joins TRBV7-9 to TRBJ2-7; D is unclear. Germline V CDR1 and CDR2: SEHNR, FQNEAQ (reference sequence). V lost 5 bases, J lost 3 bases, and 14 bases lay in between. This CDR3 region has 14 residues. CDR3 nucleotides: TGTGCCAGCAGCCCCGCTTCGAAACACTACGAGCAGTACTTC. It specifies CASSPASKHYEQYF.

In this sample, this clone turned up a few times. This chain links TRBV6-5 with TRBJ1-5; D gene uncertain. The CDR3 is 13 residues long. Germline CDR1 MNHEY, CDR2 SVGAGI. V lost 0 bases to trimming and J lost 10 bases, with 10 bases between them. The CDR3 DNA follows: TGTGCCAGCAGTTACTCGGAAGGAGAACCCCAGCATTTT. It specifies CASSYSEGEPQHF.

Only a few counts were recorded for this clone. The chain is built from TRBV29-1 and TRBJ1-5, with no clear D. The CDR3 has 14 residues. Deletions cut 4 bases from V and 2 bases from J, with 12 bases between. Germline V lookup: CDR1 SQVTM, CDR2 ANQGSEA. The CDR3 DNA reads TGCAGCGTTGCCGACGGAAATGGCAATCAGCCCCAGCATTTT. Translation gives CSVADGNGNQPQHF.

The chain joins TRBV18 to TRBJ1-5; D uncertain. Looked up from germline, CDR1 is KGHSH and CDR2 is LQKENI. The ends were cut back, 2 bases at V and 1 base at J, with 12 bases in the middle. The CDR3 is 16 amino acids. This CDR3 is CASSPSAGRSNQPQHF. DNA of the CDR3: TGTGCCAGCTCACCATCGGCGGGGAGGAGCAATCAGCCCCAGCATTTT.

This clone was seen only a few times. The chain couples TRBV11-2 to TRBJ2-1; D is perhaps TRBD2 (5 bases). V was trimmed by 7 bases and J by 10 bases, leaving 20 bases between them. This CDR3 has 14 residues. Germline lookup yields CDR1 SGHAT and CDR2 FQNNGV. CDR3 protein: CASNQRRVGNEQFF. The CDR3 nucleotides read TGTGCCAGCAACCAGCGGCGCGTAGGAAACGAGCAGTTCTTC.

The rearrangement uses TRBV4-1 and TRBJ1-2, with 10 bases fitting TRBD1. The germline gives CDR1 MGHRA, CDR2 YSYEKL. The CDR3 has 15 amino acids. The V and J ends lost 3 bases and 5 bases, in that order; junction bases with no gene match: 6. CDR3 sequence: CASSHPDRGSYGYTF. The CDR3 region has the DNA TGCGCCAGCAGCCATCCGGACAGGGGGTCTTATGGCTACACCTTC.

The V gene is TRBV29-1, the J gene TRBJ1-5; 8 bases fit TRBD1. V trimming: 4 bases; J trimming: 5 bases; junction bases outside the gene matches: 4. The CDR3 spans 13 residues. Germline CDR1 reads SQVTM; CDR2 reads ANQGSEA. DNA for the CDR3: TGCAGCGTTGTGACAGGGGATGATCAGCCCCAGCATTTT. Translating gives CSVVTGDDQPQHF.

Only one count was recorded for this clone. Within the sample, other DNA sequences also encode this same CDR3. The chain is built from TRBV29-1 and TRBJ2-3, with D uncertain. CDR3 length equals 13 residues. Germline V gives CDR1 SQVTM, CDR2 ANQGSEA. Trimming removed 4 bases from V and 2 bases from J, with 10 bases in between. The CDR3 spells CSVVGRNTDTQYF. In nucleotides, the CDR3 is TGCAGCGTTGTGGGCAGAAACACAGATACGCAGTATTTT.

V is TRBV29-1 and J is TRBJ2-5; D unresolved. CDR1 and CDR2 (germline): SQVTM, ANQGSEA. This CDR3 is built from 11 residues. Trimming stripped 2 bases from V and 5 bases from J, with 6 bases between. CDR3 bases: TGCAGCGTTGAACGGCCGGAGACCCAGTACTTC. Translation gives CSVERPETQYF. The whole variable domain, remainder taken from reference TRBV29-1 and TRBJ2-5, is SAVISQKPSRDICQRGTSLTIQCQVDSQVTMMFWYRQQPGQSLTLIATANQGSEATYESGFVIDKFPISRPNLTFSTLTVSNMSPEDSSIYLCSVERPETQYFGPGTRLLVL.

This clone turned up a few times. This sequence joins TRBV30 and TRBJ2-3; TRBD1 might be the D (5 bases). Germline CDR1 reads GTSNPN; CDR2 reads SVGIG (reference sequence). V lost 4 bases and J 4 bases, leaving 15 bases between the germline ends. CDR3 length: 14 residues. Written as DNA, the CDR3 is TGTGCCTGGACAGCCGGTTGGGGCGCAGATACGCAGTATTTT. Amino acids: CAWTAGWGADTQYF. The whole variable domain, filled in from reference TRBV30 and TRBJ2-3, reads SQTIHQWPATLVQPVGSPLSLECTVEGTSNPNLYWYRQAAGRGLQLLFYSVGIGQISSEVPQNLSASRPQDRQFILSSKKLLLSDSGFYLCAWTAGWGADTQYFGPGTRLTVL.

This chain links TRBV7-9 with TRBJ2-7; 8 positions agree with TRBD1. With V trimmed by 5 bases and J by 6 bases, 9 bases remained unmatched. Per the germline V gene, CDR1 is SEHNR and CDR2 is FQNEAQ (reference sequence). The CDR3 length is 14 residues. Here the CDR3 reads CASSGLTGTGEQYF. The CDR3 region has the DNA TGTGCCAGCAGCGGCCTGACTGGGACAGGCGAGCAGTACTTC. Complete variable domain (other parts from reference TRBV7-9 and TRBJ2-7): DTGVSQNPRHKITKRGQNVTFRCDPISEHNRLYWYRQTLGQGPEFLTYFQNEAQLEKSRLLSDRFSAERPKGSFSTLEIQRTEQGDSAMYLCASSGLTGTGEQYFGPGTRLTVT.

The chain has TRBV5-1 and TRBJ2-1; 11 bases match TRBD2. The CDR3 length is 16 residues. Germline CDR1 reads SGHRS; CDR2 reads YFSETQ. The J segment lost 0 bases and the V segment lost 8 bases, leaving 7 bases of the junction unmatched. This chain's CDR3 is CASRPTSGISYNEQFF. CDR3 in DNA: TGCGCCAGTCGACCGACTAGCGGGATCTCCTACAATGAGCAGTTCTTC.

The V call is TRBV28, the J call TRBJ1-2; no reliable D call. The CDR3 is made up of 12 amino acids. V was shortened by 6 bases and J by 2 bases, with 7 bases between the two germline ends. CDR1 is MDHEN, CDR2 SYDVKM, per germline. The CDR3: CASRSGNYGYTF. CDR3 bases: TGTGCCAGCAGATCGGGGAACTATGGCTACACCTTC.

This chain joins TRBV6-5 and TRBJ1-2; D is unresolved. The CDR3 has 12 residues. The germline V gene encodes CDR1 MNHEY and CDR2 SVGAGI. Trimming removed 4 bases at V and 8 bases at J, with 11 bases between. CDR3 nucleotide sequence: TGTGCCAGCAGTTTGCGGGGAGGAGGCTACACCTTC. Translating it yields CASSLRGGGYTF.